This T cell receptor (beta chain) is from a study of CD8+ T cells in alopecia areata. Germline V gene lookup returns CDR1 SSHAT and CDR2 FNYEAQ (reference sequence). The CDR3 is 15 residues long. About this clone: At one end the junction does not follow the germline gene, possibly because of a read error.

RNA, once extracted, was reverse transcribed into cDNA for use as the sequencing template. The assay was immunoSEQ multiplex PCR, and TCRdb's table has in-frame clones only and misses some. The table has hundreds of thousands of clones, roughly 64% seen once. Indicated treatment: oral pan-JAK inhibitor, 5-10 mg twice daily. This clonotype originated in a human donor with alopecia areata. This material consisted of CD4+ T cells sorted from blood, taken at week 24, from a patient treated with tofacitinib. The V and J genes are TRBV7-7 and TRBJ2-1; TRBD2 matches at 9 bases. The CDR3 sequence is CASSLGSGGYNEQFF. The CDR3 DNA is TGTGCTAGCAGCTTAGGTAGCGGGGGCTACAATGAGCAGTTCTTC.